These 3 T cell receptor beta chains came from one sample sequenced in a study of cytomegalovirus exposure and HLA in healthy donors (dated by TCRdb to 2016 to 2017). Library preparation was by the immunoSEQ multiplex PCR assay. For the multiplex PCR, a mixture combining 60 forward primers for TCR Vbeta segments and 13 reverse primers for TCR Jbeta segments was used. The immuneACCESS repertoire file appears here via TCRdb, limited to in-frame rearrangements. These files lack a portion of the clones; in checked studies, under half of the deficit traces to unresolved V genes, and the cause of the others is not known. Counted in this sample were about 190,000 clones; 75% to 90% of them appeared once. In total, the top ten clones hold 0.8% of the sample. Sequencing was done on a sample of PBMCs. These receptor sequences come from a woman aged 18-29 years in good health and CMV-seronegative.

V gene TRBV5-8 combines with J gene TRBJ1-1, with a weak D call TRBD1 (5 bases). Germline CDR1 is SGHTS and CDR2 is YDEGEE. The length of the CDR3 is 13 residues. V lost 4 bases, J lost 4 bases, and 11 bases lay in between. CDR3 amino acids: CASSPQAATEAFF. CDR3 DNA sequence: TGTGCCAGCAGCCCACAGGCTGCCACTGAAGCTTTCTTT.

The genes are TRBV5-1 and TRBJ2-5, with 10 bases identical to TRBD1. Germline CDR1 reads SGHRS; CDR2 reads YFSETQ. After removal of 4 bases from V and 5 bases from J, the junction contained 8 bases not matched to a gene. This CDR3 has 15 amino acids. Written as DNA, the CDR3 is TGCGCCAGCAGCAAGGGACAGGGGCCGGGGGAGACCCAGTACTTC. It encodes CASSKGQGPGETQYF.

The chain is built from TRBV7-6 and TRBJ2-5, with TRBD2 identical over 12 bases. CDR1 and CDR2 (germline): SGHVS, FNYEAQ. CDR3 length: 16 amino acids. V lost 5 bases and J lost 0; bases outside the gene matches: 4. In DNA form, the CDR3 reads TGTGCCAGCAGCCTAGGACTAGCGGGAAACCAAGAGACCCAGTACTTC. Amino acid sequence: CASSLGLAGNQETQYF.